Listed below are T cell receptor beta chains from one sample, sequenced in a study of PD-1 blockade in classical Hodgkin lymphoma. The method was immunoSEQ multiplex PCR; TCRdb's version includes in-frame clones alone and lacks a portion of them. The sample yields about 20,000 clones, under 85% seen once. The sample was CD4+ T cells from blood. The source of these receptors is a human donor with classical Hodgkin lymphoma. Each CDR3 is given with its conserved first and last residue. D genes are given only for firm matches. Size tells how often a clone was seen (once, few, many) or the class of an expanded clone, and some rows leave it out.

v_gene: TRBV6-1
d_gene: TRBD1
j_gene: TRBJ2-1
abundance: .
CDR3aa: CASSRDRLYNEQFF
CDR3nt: TGTGCCAGCAGCCGGGACAGACTATACAATGAGCAGTTCTTC

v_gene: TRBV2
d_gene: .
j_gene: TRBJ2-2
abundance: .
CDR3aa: CASSYTGELFF
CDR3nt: TGTGCCAGCAGTTACACCGGGGAGCTGTTTTTT

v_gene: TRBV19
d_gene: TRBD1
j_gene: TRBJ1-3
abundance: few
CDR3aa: CASSTLTGSRNTIYF
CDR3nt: TGTGCCAGTAGTACCCTGACAGGGTCTCGAAACACCATATATTTT

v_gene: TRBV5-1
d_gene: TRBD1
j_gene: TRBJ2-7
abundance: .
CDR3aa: CASTAGTGYYEQYF
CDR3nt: TGCGCCAGCACCGCCGGGACAGGCTACTACGAGCAGTACTTC

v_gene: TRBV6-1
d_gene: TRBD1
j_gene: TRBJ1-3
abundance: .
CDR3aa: CASIQDRGLSNTIYF
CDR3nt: TGTGCCAGCATCCAGGACAGGGGGCTCTCAAACACCATATATTTT

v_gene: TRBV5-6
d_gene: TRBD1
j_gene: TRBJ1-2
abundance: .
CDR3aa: CASSLDRGPGYTF
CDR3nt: TGTGCCAGCAGCTTGGACAGGGGCCCTGGCTACACCTTC

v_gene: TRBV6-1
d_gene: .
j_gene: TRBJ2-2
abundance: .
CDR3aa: CASSGRVAANTGELFF
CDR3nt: TGTGCCAGCAGTGGCCGGGTAGCGGCAAACACCGGGGAGCTGTTTTTT

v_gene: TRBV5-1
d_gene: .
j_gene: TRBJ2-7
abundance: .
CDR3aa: CASSPEGRLLEQYF
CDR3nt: TGCGCCAGCAGCCCTGAGGGGAGGTTATTAGAGCAGTACTTC

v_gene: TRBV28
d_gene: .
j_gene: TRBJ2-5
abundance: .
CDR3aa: CASSTALTGETQYF
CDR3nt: TGTGCCAGCAGTACCGCCCTGACGGGGGAGACCCAGTACTTC

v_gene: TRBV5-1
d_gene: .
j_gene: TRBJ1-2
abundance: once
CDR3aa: CASSLDPTQGNYGYTF
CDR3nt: TGCGCCAGCAGCTTGGATCCCACCCAGGGGAACTATGGCTACACCTTC

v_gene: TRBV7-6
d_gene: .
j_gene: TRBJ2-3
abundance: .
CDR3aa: CASSTKLGGGPRLDTQYF
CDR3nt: TGTGCCAGCAGCACAAAGCTCGGCGGAGGCCCCCGGTTGGATACGCAGTATTTT

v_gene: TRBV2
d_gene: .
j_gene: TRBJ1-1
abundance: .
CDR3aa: CASSDQGNTEAFF
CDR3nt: TGTGCCAGCAGTGATCAGGGGAACACTGAAGCTTTCTTT

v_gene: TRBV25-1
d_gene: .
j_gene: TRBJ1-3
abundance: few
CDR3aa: CASSEAGGNTIYF
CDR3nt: TGTGCCAGCAGTGAGGCGGGCGGAAACACCATATATTTT

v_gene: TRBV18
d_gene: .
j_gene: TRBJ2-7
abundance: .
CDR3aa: CASSPRVDSYEQYF
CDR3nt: TGTGCCAGCTCACCACGGGTGGACAGCTACGAGCAGTACTTC

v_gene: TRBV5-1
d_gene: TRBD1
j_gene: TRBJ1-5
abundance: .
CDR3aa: CASSWTGTDNQPQHF
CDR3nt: TGCGCCAGCAGCTGGACCGGGACAGACAATCAGCCCCAGCATTTT

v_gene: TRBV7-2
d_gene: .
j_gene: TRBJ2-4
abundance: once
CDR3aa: CASGAKMGNIQYF
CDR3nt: TGTGCCAGCGGCGCGAAGATGGGAAACATTCAGTACTTC

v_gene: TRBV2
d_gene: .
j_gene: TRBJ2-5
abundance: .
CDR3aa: CASSVRQETQYF
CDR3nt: TGTGCCAGCAGTGTCAGACAAGAGACCCAGTACTTC

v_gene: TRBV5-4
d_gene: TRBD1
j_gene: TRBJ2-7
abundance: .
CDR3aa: CASSLAGTGYEQYF
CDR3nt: TGTGCCAGCAGCTTGGCAGGGACAGGCTACGAGCAGTACTTC

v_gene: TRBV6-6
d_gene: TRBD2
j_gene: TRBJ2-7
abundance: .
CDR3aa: CASSSPRTSGNYEQYF
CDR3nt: TGTGCCAGCAGTTCCCCGAGGACTAGCGGGAACTACGAGCAGTACTTC

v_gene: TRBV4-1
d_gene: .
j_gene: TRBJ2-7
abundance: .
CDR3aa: CASSQDEGTYEQYF
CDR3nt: TGCGCCAGCAGCCAAGATGAGGGTACCTACGAGCAGTACTTC

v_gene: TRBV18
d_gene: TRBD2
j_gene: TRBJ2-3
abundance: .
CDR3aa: CASSPAGGTDTQYF
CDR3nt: TGTGCCAGCTCACCAGCGGGAGGAACAGATACGCAGTATTTT

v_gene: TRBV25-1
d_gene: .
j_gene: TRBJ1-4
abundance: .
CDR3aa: CASSLPGGEKLFF
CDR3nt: TGTGCCAGCAGCCTTCCGGGGGGCGAAAAACTGTTTTTT

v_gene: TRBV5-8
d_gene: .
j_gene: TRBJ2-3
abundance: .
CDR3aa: CASSLVGVSTDTQYF
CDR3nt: TGTGCCAGCAGCTTGGTGGGGGTGAGCACAGATACGCAGTATTTT

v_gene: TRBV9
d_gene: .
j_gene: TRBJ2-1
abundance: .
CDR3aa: CASSVVGGVAGPYNEQFF
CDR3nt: TGTGCCAGCAGCGTAGTTGGGGGCGTGGCGGGACCTTACAATGAGCAGTTCTTC

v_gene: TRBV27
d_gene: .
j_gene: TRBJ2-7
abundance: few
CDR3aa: CASSLMGLTREQYF
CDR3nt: TGTGCCAGCAGTTTAATGGGGTTGACTAGGGAGCAGTACTTC

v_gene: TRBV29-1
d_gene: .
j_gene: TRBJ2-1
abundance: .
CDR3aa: CSVVLRGPPYNEQFF
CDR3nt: TGCAGCGTTGTTTTACGGGGCCCTCCCTACAATGAGCAGTTCTTC

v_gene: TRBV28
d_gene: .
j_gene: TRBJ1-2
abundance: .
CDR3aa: CASTGRLNYGYTF
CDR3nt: TGTGCCAGCACAGGGCGTTTGAACTATGGCTACACCTTC

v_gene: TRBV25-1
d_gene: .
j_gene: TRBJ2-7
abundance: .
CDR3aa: CASMDHGRGWQYF
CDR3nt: TGTGCCAGCATGGACCACGGGCGGGGTTGGCAGTACTTC

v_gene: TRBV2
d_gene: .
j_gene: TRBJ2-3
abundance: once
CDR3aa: CASSLRRVTQYF
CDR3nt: TGTGCCAGCAGTCTCCGGCGGGTTACGCAGTATTTT

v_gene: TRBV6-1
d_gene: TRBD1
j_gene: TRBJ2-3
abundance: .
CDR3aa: CASSFGQDTDTQYF
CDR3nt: TGTGCCAGCAGTTTCGGACAGGACACAGATACGCAGTATTTT